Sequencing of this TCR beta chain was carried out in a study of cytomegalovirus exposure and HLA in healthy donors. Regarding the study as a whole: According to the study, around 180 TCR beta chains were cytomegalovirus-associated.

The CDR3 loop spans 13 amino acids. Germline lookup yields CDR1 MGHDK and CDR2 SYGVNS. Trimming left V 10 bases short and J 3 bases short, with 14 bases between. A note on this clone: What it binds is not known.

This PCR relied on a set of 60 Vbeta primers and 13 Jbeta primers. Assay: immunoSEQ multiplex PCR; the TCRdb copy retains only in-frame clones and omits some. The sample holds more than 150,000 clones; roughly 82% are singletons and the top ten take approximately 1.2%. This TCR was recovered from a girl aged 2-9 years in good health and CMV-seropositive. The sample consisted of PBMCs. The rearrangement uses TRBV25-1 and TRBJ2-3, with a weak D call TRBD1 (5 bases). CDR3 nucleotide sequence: TGTGCCACCGAACAGGCGAGGACAGATACGCAGTATTTT. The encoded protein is CATEQARTDTQYF.